The text below deals with one TCR beta chain. This clonotype has ten or more counts. Its antigen is still unknown. Per-base quality was not reported, and no clone a single base away is much larger than it. The method was 5' RACE. Data came from an Illumina HiSeq 2000. Template switching introduced a universal primer binding site; the final cDNA contained a unique molecular identifier, enabling accurate counting of TCR cDNA molecules. Specific primers in the conserved constant-segment region were used to synthesize first-strand cDNA for TCR alpha and beta chains. To control for contamination, every cDNA library was double barcoded, receiving both a SMART-Mk sample barcode and Illumina barcodes. TruSeq adapter sequences, together with Illumina sample barcodes, were added in two successive PCR steps. The Illumina HiSeq platform was used with custom primers to sequence TCR alpha and beta cDNA libraries. The authors' pipeline ran thus. MiGEC was used to process raw reads and extract unique molecular identifiers, and MiXCR was used to find CDR3 positions. For each individual, recombination models were inferred using an EM algorithm with the repgenHMM and IGoR tools. Shared clonotype analysis was performed with the tcR package in R, normalizing sharing by the product of cloneset sizes. To study raw recombination without the effects of thymic and clonal selection, out-of-frame nonproductive sequences were analyzed. TCRdb ran its own pipeline on the public reads, namely fastp trimming at Q25 and MiXCR clone calling, and kept in-frame beta chains. Records with the same CDR3 protein are collapsed into one entry carrying the most frequent genes and DNA. TCRdb, not the authors, supplied the V and J calls. This sample lists 550,000 to 800,000 distinct CDR3 sequences; less than 9% were detected once. 1.6% of the sample belongs to the ten largest clones.

The data stem from a study of identical twins (dated by TCRdb to the mid-2010s). Regarding the complete study: TCR alpha and beta repertoires from monozygotic twins, unrelated adults of various ages and cord blood were deep-sequenced to test whether fetal clonotypes persist. To rule out contamination, replicate twin experiments were performed at different times with different library preparation protocols. On the study overall, not on this receptor specifically: Out-of-frame TCR alpha sequences shared between twins showed an excess of low generation-probability sequences compared with coincidental sharing between unrelated individuals. The excess sharing between twins in beta out-of-frame sequences was weaker because fewer shared sequences reduced the signal-to-noise ratio. Abundant cord blood beta clonotypes had fewer insertions, young adult naive repertoires showed a similar but weaker trend, and memory repertoires showed no such trend. Invariant T cells such as MAIT and iNKT could partly confound zero-insertion analyses, though diverse VJ usage argued against this for most clonotypes. In monozygotic twins, recombination models systematically underestimated out-of-frame TCR alpha sharing, but the models matched the sharing seen between unrelated individuals. Because the same donors could not be followed over many years, the conclusions relied on cross-sectional statistical analysis.

V was cut back by 3 bases and J by 2 bases, leaving a gap of 13 bases between them. Taken from cysteine to phenylalanine, the CDR3 has 15 residues. Here the CDR3 DNA is all that survives: 45 bases in frame from base 1. All donors were healthy Caucasians. Three pairs of female monozygotic twins, all aged about 18 to 29 years, were included in the twin cohort. Peripheral blood mononuclear cells were used as the source from which RNA for TCR libraries was isolated. This sample was shared with a second study, whose subject was yellow fever vaccine responses in identical twins. The second study's paper adds: According to the authors, the vaccine-induced T cell response in identical twins seemed to be partly convergent and partly specific to each individual. The study precisely tracked vaccine-responding T cell clones in identical twins.

The chain is assembled from TRBV12-3 or TRBV12-4 and TRBJ1-1; the D gene cannot be named for sure. The TCR sequence derives from a woman aged 18-30 years in good health. The specimen was PBMCs. The nucleotides are TGTGCCAGCAGTTTTGGGCCCGGAGGAAACACTGAAGCTTTCTTT. Its protein product is CASSFGPGGNTEAFF.